Listed below are T cell receptor beta chains from one sample, sequenced in a study of T-cell reconstitution after alpha-beta-depleted transplantation in children. TCRdb processed the PCR reads anew with MiXCR; each CDR3 protein has one entry. The table lists 120,000 or so distinct CDR3 sequences, 10% of them singletons, with 8% in the top ten. The specimen was PBMCs from the stem cell graft donor, collected from the stem cell graft. The receptor set was obtained from a human donor who donated a stem cell graft to a child with acute lymphoblastic leukemia. Each CDR3 is given with its conserved first and last residue. The D gene is left open where the match is weak. Clone size is shown for a subset of rows, as once, few, many or a class of expanded clone.

>many|TRBV6-1|TRBJ1-2|NA
CASTYGGGRDNYGYTF
TGTGCCAGCACCTACGGAGGGGGGCGGGATAACTATGGCTACACCTTC
>many|TRBV7-2|TRBJ2-2|NA
CASSREASYTGELFF
TGTGCCAGCAGCAGAGAAGCTAGTTACACCGGGGAGCTGTTTTTT
>many|TRBV15|TRBJ1-6|NA
CATSRTYNSPLHF
TGTGCCACCAGCCGGACCTACAATTCACCCCTCCACTTT
>many|TRBV29-1|TRBJ2-6|TRBD1
CSVAQGPSGANVLTF
TGCAGCGTTGCACAGGGGCCCTCTGGGGCCAACGTCCTGACTTTC
>many|TRBV6-5|TRBJ1-5|NA
CASSYSRAQPQHF
TGTGCCAGCAGTTACTCCCGGGCTCAGCCCCAGCATTTT
>many|TRBV11-2|TRBJ2-6|TRBD2
CASSFSSGSGANVLTF
TGTGCCAGCAGCTTCTCTAGCGGCTCTGGGGCCAACGTCCTGACTTTC
>many|TRBV9|TRBJ1-1|NA
CASSALRMNTEAFF
TGTGCCAGCAGCGCCCTCAGGATGAACACTGAAGCTTTCTTT
>many|TRBV6-2/TRBV6-3|TRBJ2-1|TRBD2
CASSPGTSVHNEQFF
TGTGCCAGCAGTCCCGGGACTAGCGTCCACAATGAGCAGTTCTTC
>many|TRBV6-2/TRBV6-3|TRBJ2-3|NA
CASSAPKTQYF
TGTGCCAGCAGTGCCCCCAAGACGCAGTATTTT
>many|TRBV20-1|TRBJ2-4|NA
CSARGGLVLDKNIQYF
TGCAGTGCTAGAGGTGGGCTAGTTCTGGACAAAAACATTCAGTACTTC
>many|TRBV19|TRBJ2-1|NA
CASSKGYQNNEQFF
TGTGCCAGTAGTAAGGGTTACCAGAACAATGAGCAGTTCTTC
>many|TRBV5-1|TRBJ2-2|TRBD1
CASSSDRPAGELFF
TGCGCCAGCAGCTCGGACAGGCCGGCCGGGGAGCTGTTTTTT
>many|TRBV20-1|TRBJ2-7|NA
CSARGISSYEQYF
TGCAGTGCCCGGGGCATTAGCTCCTACGAGCAGTACTTC
>many|TRBV12-3/TRBV12-4|TRBJ2-1|TRBD2
CASSHSGAFYNEQFF
TGTGCCAGCAGCCATAGCGGGGCTTTCTACAATGAGCAGTTCTTC
>many|TRBV5-1|TRBJ2-2|NA
CASSLWLRQRNTGELFF
TGCGCCAGCAGCTTGTGGCTTAGGCAGCGGAACACCGGGGAGCTGTTTTTT
>many|TRBV28|TRBJ2-7|NA
CASRPGTPSYEQYF
TGTGCCAGCAGGCCCGGGACTCCTTCCTACGAGCAGTACTTC
>many|TRBV29-1|TRBJ2-7|TRBD2
CSVEEAREGYEQYF
TGCAGCGTTGAAGAGGCTCGGGAGGGCTACGAGCAGTACTTC
>NA|TRBV2|TRBJ1-1|NA
CASKSGQPNTEAFF
TGTGCCAGCAAGTCCGGACAGCCGAACACTGAAGCTTTCTTT
>many|TRBV12-3/TRBV12-4|TRBJ1-1|TRBD1
CAVVRTGSVEAFF
TGTGCCGTGGTTAGGACAGGGTCTGTTGAAGCTTTCTTT
>many|TRBV4-3|TRBJ2-7|NA
CASSQERGGEQYF
TGCGCCAGCAGCCAAGAACGGGGCGGCGAGCAGTACTTC
>many|TRBV20-1|TRBJ1-2|TRBD1
CSARDMRTGLNYGYTF
TGCAGTGCTAGAGATATGAGGACAGGACTAAACTATGGCTACACCTTC
>few|TRBV7-2|TRBJ2-5|TRBD2
CASSLRTSGGPEETQYF
TGTGCCAGCAGCTTACGTACGAGCGGGGGGCCAGAAGAGACCCAGTACTTC
>many|TRBV12-3/TRBV12-4|TRBJ2-3|TRBD2
CASSRTGTSGTDTQYF
TGTGCCAGCAGCCGCACCGGGACTAGCGGCACAGATACGCAGTATTTT
>many|TRBV5-5|TRBJ1-5|TRBD1
CASSRTGVSNQPQHF
TGTGCCAGCAGCCGGACAGGTGTTTCAAATCAGCCCCAGCATTTT
>many|TRBV5-1|TRBJ2-7|NA
CASSLKAPYEQYF
TGCGCCAGCAGCTTAAAGGCCCCCTACGAGCAGTACTTC
>many|TRBV4-3|TRBJ1-1|TRBD1
CASSQEGRGDTEAFF
TGCGCCAGCAGCCAAGAAGGCAGGGGGGACACTGAAGCTTTCTTT
>many|TRBV4-2|TRBJ1-5|NA
CASSQGTVQGQPQHF
TGTGCCAGCAGCCAAGGGACAGTCCAGGGTCAGCCCCAGCATTTT
>many|TRBV5-1|TRBJ2-2|TRBD1
CASRSGQGGTGELFF
TGCGCCAGCCGGAGCGGACAGGGTGGCACCGGGGAGCTGTTTTTT
>many|TRBV5-1|TRBJ2-5|NA
CASSRGTAQETQYF
TGCGCCAGCAGCCGGGGGACAGCACAAGAGACCCAGTACTTC
>many|TRBV29-1|TRBJ2-7|TRBD1
CSVGDSGYEQYF
TGCAGCGTGGGGGACAGCGGCTACGAGCAGTACTTC
>few|TRBV7-9|TRBJ2-1|NA
CASSPRQMSSYNEQFF
TGTGCCAGCAGCCCCAGACAGATGAGCTCCTACAATGAGCAGTTCTTC
>many|TRBV28|TRBJ1-1|NA
CASSFDNRQNTEAFF
TGTGCCAGCAGTTTCGACAATCGGCAGAACACTGAAGCTTTCTTT
>many|TRBV28|TRBJ2-1|NA
CASSTLGLYNEQFF
TGTGCCAGCAGTACCCTCGGGCTCTACAATGAGCAGTTCTTC
>many|TRBV20-1|TRBJ2-5|TRBD2
CSARKRAGGPTGQETQYF
TGCAGTGCTAGAAAGCGGGCGGGGGGGCCAACGGGGCAAGAGACCCAGTACTTC
>many|TRBV11-2|TRBJ2-4|TRBD2
CASSPRTSGPLAKNIQYF
TGTGCCAGCAGCCCTCGGACTAGCGGGCCTTTAGCCAAAAACATTCAGTACTTC
>many|TRBV20-1|TRBJ2-1|NA
CSAIDGQEFHREQFF
TGCAGTGCTATAGACGGTCAGGAATTCCACCGGGAGCAGTTCTTC
>many|TRBV7-8|TRBJ1-5|TRBD1
CASSADRGGQPQHF
TGTGCCAGCAGCGCCGACAGGGGAGGACAGCCCCAGCATTTT
>many|TRBV29-1|TRBJ2-2|NA
CSVGGGYTGELFF
TGCAGCGTTGGTGGCGGGTATACCGGGGAGCTGTTTTTT
>many|TRBV11-2|TRBJ2-1|TRBD2
CASSLVGTSGRGSYNEQFF
TGTGCCAGCAGCTTAGTGGGGACTAGCGGGAGGGGATCCTACAATGAGCAGTTCTTC
>many|TRBV12-3/TRBV12-4|TRBJ2-1|NA
CASSLMGAGSNEQFF
TGTGCCAGCAGTTTAATGGGGGCGGGGAGCAATGAGCAGTTCTTC
>many|TRBV20-1|TRBJ2-3|NA
CSASQRPSTDTQYF
TGCAGTGCAAGTCAGAGACCTAGCACAGATACGCAGTATTTT
>many|TRBV18|TRBJ1-1|TRBD1
CASSPRQGRGDTEAFF
TGTGCCAGCTCACCACGACAGGGGCGAGGGGACACTGAAGCTTTCTTT
>few|TRBV18|TRBJ2-2|NA
CASPPRGAAGELFF
TGTGCCAGCCCACCACGGGGAGCGGCCGGGGAGCTGTTTTTT
>NA|TRBV5-1|TRBJ2-5|TRBD1
CASSLGGQGGSQETQYF
TGCGCCAGCAGCTTGGGGGGACAGGGAGGAAGTCAAGAGACCCAGTACTTC
>many|TRBV6-1|TRBJ2-3|TRBD1
CASSKGGLGLDTQYF
TGTGCCAGCAGCAAAGGGGGCTTGGGTCTGGATACGCAGTATTTT
>many|TRBV7-9|TRBJ2-7|TRBD1
CASSARGQGKSEQYF
TGTGCCAGCAGCGCTCGGGGACAGGGCAAATCGGAGCAGTACTTC
>many|TRBV29-1|TRBJ1-1|NA
CSVENRVLEAFF
TGCAGCGTTGAAAACAGGGTCCTTGAAGCTTTCTTT
>many|TRBV5-1|TRBJ1-3|NA
CASSLEADSGNTIYF
TGCGCCAGCAGCTTGGAGGCAGACTCTGGAAACACCATATATTTT
>many|TRBV12-3/TRBV12-4|TRBJ1-4|NA
CASSRLPFNEKLFF
TGTGCCAGCAGTCGCCTTCCTTTTAATGAAAAACTGTTTTTT
>NA|TRBV18|TRBJ1-1|NA
CASSPNRDEAFF
TGTGCCAGCTCACCTAACCGGGATGAAGCTTTCTTT
>many|TRBV19|TRBJ2-6|NA
CASSIQTGLSSGANVLTF
TGTGCCAGTAGTATACAAACGGGTCTGAGCTCTGGGGCCAACGTCCTGACTTTC
>many|TRBV12-3/TRBV12-4|TRBJ2-1|TRBD2
CASSLASGGANEQFF
TGTGCCAGCAGTTTGGCTAGCGGGGGGGCCAATGAGCAGTTCTTC
>many|TRBV29-1|TRBJ2-1|NA
CSVENSETAYNEQFF
TGCAGCGTTGAAAATTCAGAGACAGCGTACAATGAGCAGTTCTTC
>many|TRBV20-1|TRBJ2-2|NA
CSAVPRVGPNTGELFF
TGCAGTGCTGTTCCCAGGGTTGGGCCGAACACCGGGGAGCTGTTTTTT
>many|TRBV6-5|TRBJ1-2|NA
CASSYQGYGGYTF
TGTGCCAGCAGTTACCAGGGGTACGGTGGCTACACCTTC